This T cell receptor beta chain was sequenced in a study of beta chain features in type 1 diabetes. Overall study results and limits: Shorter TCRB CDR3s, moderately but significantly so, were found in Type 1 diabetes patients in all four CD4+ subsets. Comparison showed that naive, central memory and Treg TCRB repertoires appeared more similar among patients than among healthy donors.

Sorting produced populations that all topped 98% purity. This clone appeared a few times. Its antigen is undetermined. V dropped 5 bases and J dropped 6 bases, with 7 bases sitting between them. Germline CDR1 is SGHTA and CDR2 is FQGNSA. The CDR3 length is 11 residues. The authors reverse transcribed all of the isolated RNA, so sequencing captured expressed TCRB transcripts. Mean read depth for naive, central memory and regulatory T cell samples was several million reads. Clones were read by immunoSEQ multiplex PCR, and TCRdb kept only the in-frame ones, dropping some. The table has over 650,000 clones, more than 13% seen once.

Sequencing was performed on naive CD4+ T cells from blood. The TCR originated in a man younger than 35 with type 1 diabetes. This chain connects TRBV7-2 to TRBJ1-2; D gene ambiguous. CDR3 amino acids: CASSPRDGYTF. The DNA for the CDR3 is TGTGCCAGCAGCCCTCGGGATGGCTACACCTTC.